This entry lists 23 T cell receptor beta chains sequenced from one sample in a study of T cell changes during pregnancy in multiple sclerosis. TCRdb's copy holds only in-frame clones and misses some; the assay was immunoSEQ multiplex PCR. The profile shows roughly 45,000 clones, about 93% of them singletons. The source was CD8+ T cells from peripheral blood mononuclear cells, collected after pregnancy. Receptors originate from a female donor with multiple sclerosis, enrolled in a pregnancy study.

This chain joins TRBV5-1 and TRBJ1-5; 8 nucleotides line up with TRBD1. Germline CDR1 reads SGHRS; CDR2 reads YFSETQ. This CDR3 comprises 15 residues. Trimming cost V 5 bases and J 3 bases; bases outside gene matches: 7. CDR3 in amino acids: CASSQTGENNQPQHF. In nucleotides, the CDR3 is TGCGCCAGCAGTCAGACAGGGGAGAACAATCAGCCCCAGCATTTT.

V usage is TRBV9 and J usage is TRBJ2-3, with 7 bases identical to TRBD1. With 1 base clipped from V and 3 bases from J, the junction kept 8 bases outside the gene matches. CDR3 length: 16 residues. Germline CDR1 is SGDLS and CDR2 is YYNGEE. CDR3 loop: CASSVKTGDLTDTQYF. Here the CDR3 DNA reads TGTGCCAGCAGCGTAAAAACAGGGGATTTAACAGATACGCAGTATTTT.

V is TRBV4-1 and J is TRBJ2-7; possibly TRBD2 for D (7 bases). In germline, CDR1 is MGHRA, CDR2 YSYEKL. The CDR3 has 16 residues. Trimming removed 0 bases at V and 7 bases at J, with 19 bases between. CDR3: CASSQDLIGGQGEQYF. As DNA, the CDR3 is TGCGCCAGCAGCCAAGATCTTATCGGGGGGCAGGGAGAGCAGTACTTC.

The V and J genes are TRBV2 and TRBJ2-7, with D hard to call. V lost 7 bases and J lost 4, with 8 bases in between. Germline CDR1 is SNHLY and CDR2 is FYNNEI. This CDR3 comprises 11 residues. CDR3 region: CASIGPYEQYF. CDR3 nucleotides: TGTGCCAGCATTGGCCCTTACGAGCAGTACTTC.

The chain has TRBV19 and TRBJ2-3; tentatively, D is TRBD2 (5 bases). CDR3 size: 13 residues. Germline CDR1 reads LNHDA; CDR2 reads SQIVND (reference sequence). V was clipped by 5 bases and J by 6 bases, with 12 bases between them. The CDR3 is CASSADLADTQYF. The CDR3, as DNA: TGTGCCAGTAGTGCGGACTTAGCTGATACGCAGTATTTT.

This chain uses TRBV21-1 with TRBJ2-6; the table's D gene call, TRBD1, was not cross checked with the DNA. TRBV21-1 is a documented pseudogene. The CDR3 spans 14 residues. DNA of the CDR3: TGTGCCAGCAGCAAACAGGGTGGGGCCAACGTCCTGACTTTC. Translated: CASSKQGGANVLTF.

The chain uses TRBV27 and TRBJ1-2; D might be TRBD1 (6 bases). The germline gives CDR1 MNHEY, CDR2 SMNVEV (reference sequence). CDR3 size: 15 residues. Trimming stripped 0 bases from V and 4 bases from J, with 12 bases between. CDR3: CASSLSGAHGYGYTF. CDR3 DNA sequence: TGTGCCAGCAGTTTATCGGGGGCCCATGGCTATGGCTACACCTTC.

This clone has a single count. The genes are TRBV6-6 and TRBJ1-2; TRBD1 might be the D (5 bases). V shed 2 bases and J shed 8 bases, with 18 bases lying between them. CDR3 length equals 15 residues. Germline values: CDR1 MNHNY, CDR2 SVGAGI (reference sequence). The CDR3 DNA reads TGTGCCAGCAGTTACGGGAACACCCACGGGGGGGGCTACACCTTC. Translated: CASSYGNTHGGGYTF.

V and J are TRBV9 and TRBJ1-1; D uncertain. The germline V and J ends were trimmed by 3 bases and 1 base, with 7 bases remaining between them. The CDR3 runs 13 residues. From germline, CDR1 is SGDLS and CDR2 YYNGEE. CDR3 loop: CASSAGPNTEAFF. The CDR3 region has the DNA TGTGCCAGCAGCGCGGGTCCGAACACTGAAGCTTTCTTT.

The genes are TRBV19 and TRBJ1-2, with a weak D call TRBD1 (5 bases). Deletions cut 4 bases from V and 8 bases from J, with 26 bases between. This CDR3 comprises 17 residues. Germline V lookup: CDR1 LNHDA, CDR2 SQIVND (reference sequence). CDR3 loop: CASSNPAYRLPRAGYTF. DNA for the CDR3: TGTGCCAGTAGTAACCCGGCCTACAGGCTACCTCGTGCGGGCTACACCTTC.

The V call is TRBV7-9, the J call TRBJ1-2, with D unclear. Trimming left V 7 bases short and J 8 bases short, with 20 bases between. The CDR3 is 14 residues long. Looked up from germline, CDR1 is SEHNR and CDR2 is FQNEAQ (reference sequence). The CDR3 is CASTNGGSSRGYTF. The CDR3 DNA is TGTGCCAGCACCAATGGTGGCTCGTCCAGGGGCTACACCTTC.

V usage is TRBV11-1 and J usage is TRBJ2-7; the match to TRBD1 covers 8 bases. There are 14 residues in the CDR3. Germline-derived CDR1 and CDR2 are SGHAT and FQDESV (reference sequence). After removal of 3 bases from V and 7 bases from J, the junction contained 8 bases not matched to a gene. The CDR3 protein is CASSFMAGGHEQYF. For the CDR3, the DNA is TGTGCCAGCAGCTTCATGGCAGGGGGCCATGAGCAGTACTTC.

The chain uses TRBV5-4 and TRBJ1-1, with a weak D call TRBD1 (6 bases). Trimming left V 6 bases short and J 1 base short, with 10 bases between. The CDR3 extends over 13 amino acids. Germline V CDR1 and CDR2: SGHNT, YYREEE (reference sequence). CDR3 in DNA: TGTGCCAGCAACGGGGGGGCGAACACTGAAGCTTTCTTT. The encoded protein is CASNGGANTEAFF.

The chain joins TRBV27 to TRBJ2-3, with TRBD2 matching 9 bases. The germline CDR1 and CDR2 sequences are MNHEY and SMNVEV (reference sequence). V lost 7 bases, J lost 3 bases, and 8 bases stayed unmatched. The CDR3 length is 15 residues. This CDR3 reads CASIMGSGGTDTQYF. The CDR3, as DNA: TGTGCCAGCATCATGGGTAGCGGGGGTACAGATACGCAGTATTTT.

The J gene is TRBJ2-7, the V gene TRBV5-5; 11 bases align to TRBD2. After removal of 1 base from V and 1 base from J, the junction contained 1 base not matched to a gene. The CDR3 extends over 15 amino acids. The germline V gene encodes CDR1 SGHKS and CDR2 YYEKEE (reference sequence). CDR3 sequence: CASSLRLAGSYEQYF. CDR3 sequence (DNA): TGTGCCAGCAGCTTGAGACTAGCGGGGTCCTACGAGCAGTACTTC.

This clone is a singleton in its sample. The rearrangement joins TRBV27 to TRBJ2-7; D is undetermined. Trimming shortened V by 3 bases and J by 0 bases, and 9 bases separated the two germline ends. The CDR3 extends over 14 amino acids. Per the germline V gene, CDR1 is MNHEY and CDR2 is SMNVEV (reference sequence). The CDR3 coding sequence is TGTGCCAGCAGTTTGGCCAGGCTCTCCTACGAGCAGTACTTC. Encoded protein: CASSLARLSYEQYF.

About this clone itself: This same CDR3 is encoded by further DNA sequences in the sample. The chain has TRBV29-1 and TRBJ1-2, with D possibly being TRBD1 (6 bases). Germline V gives CDR1 SQVTM, CDR2 ANQGSEA. The CDR3 is made up of 12 amino acids. In DNA, the CDR3 is TGCAGTACCAACAGGGAAGGCTATGGCTACACCTTC. Translated, it gives CSTNREGYGYTF.

V and J are TRBV30 and TRBJ2-3, with TRBD2 matching over 7 bases. V lost 8 bases, J lost 1 base, and 9 bases stayed unmatched. Germline V gene lookup returns CDR1 GTSNPN and CDR2 SVGIG (reference sequence). The CDR3 sequence is 14 residues long. The CDR3 DNA is TGTGCCACCTCTAGCGGCCTTGGCACAGATACGCAGTATTTT. Amino acids: CATSSGLGTDTQYF.

This chain links TRBV12-2 with TRBJ2-3; no DNA check was done on the table's D call, TRBD2. TRBV12-2 is a recognized pseudogene. The CDR3 is 18 residues long. DNA of the CDR3: TGTGCAAGTCGCTTAAGGGAAATAGCGGGAGGGAGCACAGATACGCAGTATTTT. Translated: CASRLREIAGGSTDTQYF.

The chain recombines TRBV6-1 with TRBJ1-6; D is uncertain. The CDR3 totals 15 residues. The V end was cut by 0 bases, the J end by 10 bases, with 13 bases between. Germline V gene data show CDR1 as MNHNS and CDR2 as SASEGT. The CDR3 DNA is TGTGCCAGCAGTGAAGCCCGGGAATGGAACTCACCCCTCCACTTT. This codes for CASSEAREWNSPLHF.

This clone was seen only a few times. This sequence joins TRBV7-8 and TRBJ2-3; 8 bases are a match to TRBD2. Germline V gene sequence: CDR1 SGHVS, CDR2 FQNEAQ. The CDR3 loop spans 16 amino acids. J was trimmed by 0 bases and V by 3 bases; bases with no gene match: 5. In nucleotides, the CDR3 is TGTGCCAGCAGCTTCATTGCGGGAGGCAGCACAGATACGCAGTATTTT. Protein: CASSFIAGGSTDTQYF.

The chain couples TRBV18 to TRBJ2-1; no clear D. Germline CDR1 KGHSH, CDR2 LQKENI. The CDR3 is 14 residues long. Between the trimmed V and J ends, which lost 4 bases and 8 bases, there was a span of 15 bases. The DNA of the CDR3 is TGTGCCAGCTCACAACGATACTTCTTCTATGAGCAGTTCTTC. The encoded protein is CASSQRYFFYEQFF.

The V call is TRBV2, the J call TRBJ2-6, with 10 bases lining up with TRBD1. Germline-derived CDR1 and CDR2 are SNHLY and FYNNEI. J lost 1 base, V lost 6 bases, and 9 bases had no gene match. The CDR3 contains 18 residues. The CDR3 nucleotides read TGTGCCAGCAGCCCCGGGACAGGGGTCCCTTCTGGGGCCAACGTCCTGACTTTC. Amino acids: CASSPGTGVPSGANVLTF.